Listed here are 7 T cell receptor beta chains from one sample, sequenced in a study of T cell repertoires in cytomegalovirus infection. TCRdb redid the calling of the reads with MiXCR, one entry per CDR3 protein. This table holds around 200,000 distinct CDR3 sequences, about 15% found once. Specimen: CD8+ T cells from PBMCs. These receptors were obtained from a human donor in good health (CMV status not recorded). Some clones in this sample may be carry-over from other donors' samples.

This clonotype was recorded a few times. V is TRBV6-5 and J is TRBJ2-3, with D possibly matching TRBD2 (5 bases). Trimming removed 2 bases at V and 1 base at J, with 10 bases between. In germline, CDR1 is MNHEY, CDR2 SVGAGI. The CDR3 runs to 15 residues. CDR3 protein: CASSYNQEGTDTQYF. CDR3 sequence (DNA): TGTGCCAGCAGTTACAATCAGGAGGGCACAGATACGCAGTATTTT.

The chain employs TRBV7-8 and TRBJ1-5; perhaps TRBD1 as D (5 bases). Trimming stripped 0 bases from V and 7 bases from J, with 13 bases between. This CDR3 is built from 15 residues. The germline V gene has CDR1 SGHVS and CDR2 FQNEAQ. The CDR3 nucleotides read TGTGCCAGCAGCTTAGCCCGGGCCCCAGGGCAGCCCCAGCATTTT. Amino acid sequence: CASSLARAPGQPQHF.

CDR3 bases: TGTGCCAGCAGTTGGAACGGAGGTAATAATTCACCCCTCCACTTT. Its translation is CASSWNGGNNSPLHF. The rearrangement links TRBV27 to TRBJ1-6; D is uncertain. The germline V gene has CDR1 MNHEY and CDR2 SMNVEV (reference sequence). This CDR3 contains 15 residues. V lost 4 bases and J 5 bases, leaving 12 bases between the germline ends.

This clonotype was picked up a small number of times. The CDR3 region is CASSSSQRPSYEQYF. In DNA form, the CDR3 reads TGTGCCAGCAGCTCCTCCCAGCGACCCTCCTACGAGCAGTACTTC. The chain is built from TRBV7-9 and TRBJ2-7; no definite D call. The CDR3 has 15 residues. CDR1 and CDR2 (germline): SEHNR, FQNEAQ (reference sequence). The germline V and J ends were trimmed by 4 bases and 0 bases, with 13 bases remaining between them.

The sample holds a few counts of this clonotype. This rearrangement joins TRBV2 to TRBJ2-7; D is possibly TRBD2 (7 bases). Germline assignment: CDR1 SNHLY and CDR2 FYNNEI. The CDR3 consists of 15 residues. V was trimmed by 7 bases and J by 2 bases, leaving 18 bases between them. The CDR3 DNA sequence: TGTGCCAGCACCGAAAGGGGGGGCTCCCCCTACGAGCAGTACTTC. This gives the protein CASTERGGSPYEQYF.

This sequence joins TRBV20-1 and TRBJ2-7; 7 positions agree with TRBD2. The CDR3 spans 14 residues. V was clipped by 0 bases and J by 2 bases; unmatched bases: 4. Germline CDR1 reads DFQATT; CDR2 reads SNEGSKA (reference sequence). CDR3 bases: TGCAGTGCTAGAGATGGGGGGGTACCCTACGAGCAGTACTTC. It specifies CSARDGGVPYEQYF.

V gene TRBV9 combines with J gene TRBJ2-3; 13 bases align to TRBD2. Germline CDR1 and CDR2: SGDLS and YYNGEE. The CDR3 consists of 18 residues. V dropped 3 bases and J dropped 4; count of bases not matched to a gene: 11. CDR3 bases: TGTGCCAGCAGCGACCGGACTAGCGGGGGAACCAGGGCAGATACGCAGTATTTT. This gives the protein CASSDRTSGGTRADTQYF.